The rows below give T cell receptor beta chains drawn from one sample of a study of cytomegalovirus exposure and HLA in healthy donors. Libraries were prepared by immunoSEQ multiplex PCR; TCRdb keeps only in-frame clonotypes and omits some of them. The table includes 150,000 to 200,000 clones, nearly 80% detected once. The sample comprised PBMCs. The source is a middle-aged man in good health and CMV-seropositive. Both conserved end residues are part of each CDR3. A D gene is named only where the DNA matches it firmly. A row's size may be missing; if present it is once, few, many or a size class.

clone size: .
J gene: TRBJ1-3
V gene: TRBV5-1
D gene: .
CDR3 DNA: TGCGCCAGCAGCTCAGAAACAGCCAGCTCTGGAAACACCATATATTTT
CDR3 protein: CASSSETASSGNTIYF

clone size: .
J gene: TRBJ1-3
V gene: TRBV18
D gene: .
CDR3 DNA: TGTGCCAGCTCACCTTCGACAGTTCACTCTGGAAACACCATATATTTT
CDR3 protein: CASSPSTVHSGNTIYF

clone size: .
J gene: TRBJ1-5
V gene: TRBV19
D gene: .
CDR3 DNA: TGTGCCAGTAGTCCTGCTGCAGGGATCGGGCAGCCCCAGCATTTT
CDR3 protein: CASSPAAGIGQPQHF

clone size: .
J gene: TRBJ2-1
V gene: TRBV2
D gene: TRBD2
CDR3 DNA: TGTGCCAGCACCAGACTAGCGGGGAACAATGAGCAGTTCTTC
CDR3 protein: CASTRLAGNNEQFF

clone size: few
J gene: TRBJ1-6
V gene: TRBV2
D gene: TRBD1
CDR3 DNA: TGTGCCAGCAGAGGGACAGGGAATTCACCCCTCCACTTT
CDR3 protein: CASRGTGNSPLHF

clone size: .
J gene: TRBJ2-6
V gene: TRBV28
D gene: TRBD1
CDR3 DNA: TGTGCCAGCAGTTCCAGGGGGCCTGGGGCCAACGTCCTGACTTTC
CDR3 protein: CASSSRGPGANVLTF

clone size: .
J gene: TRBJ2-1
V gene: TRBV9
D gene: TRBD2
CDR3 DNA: TGTGCCAGCAGCGTGGAACTAGCGGACTACAATGAGCAGTTCTTC
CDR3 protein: CASSVELADYNEQFF

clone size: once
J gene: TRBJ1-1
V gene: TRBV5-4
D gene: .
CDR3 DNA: TGTGCCAGCAGCTTGAGGGAGGGGGGCACTGAAGCTTTCTTT
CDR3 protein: CASSLREGGTEAFF

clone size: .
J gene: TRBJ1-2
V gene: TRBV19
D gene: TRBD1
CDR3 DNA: TGTGCCAGCCGACAGGGGGCAGATAACTATGGCTACACCTTC
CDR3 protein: CASRQGADNYGYTF

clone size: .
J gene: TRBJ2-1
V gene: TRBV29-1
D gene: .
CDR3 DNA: TGCAGCGTTGAAGTTGCCAGTAATGAGCAGTTCTTC
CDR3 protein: CSVEVASNEQFF

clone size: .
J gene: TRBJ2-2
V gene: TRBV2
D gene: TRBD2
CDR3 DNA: TGTGCCAGCTGCGGACTAGCGGGGGTTGCCGGGGAGCTGTTTTTT
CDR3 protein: CASCGLAGVAGELFF

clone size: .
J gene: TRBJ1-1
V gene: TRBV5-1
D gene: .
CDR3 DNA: TGCGCCAGCAGCCCCCAGGGGTCTCTCACTGAAGCTTTCTTT
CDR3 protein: CASSPQGSLTEAFF

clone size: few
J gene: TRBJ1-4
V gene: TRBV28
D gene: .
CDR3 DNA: TGTGCCAGCATTCAGGCGGGTAATGAAAAACTGTTTTTT
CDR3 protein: CASIQAGNEKLFF

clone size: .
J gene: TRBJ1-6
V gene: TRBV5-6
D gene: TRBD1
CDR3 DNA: TGTGCCAGCAGCGGCCCCGGACAGGGCGTCGAATCACCCCTCCACTTT
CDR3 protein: CASSGPGQGVESPLHF

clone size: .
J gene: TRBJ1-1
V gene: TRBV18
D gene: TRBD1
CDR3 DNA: TGTGCCAGCTCACGGGACAGGGCTGAAGCTTTCTTT
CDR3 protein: CASSRDRAEAFF

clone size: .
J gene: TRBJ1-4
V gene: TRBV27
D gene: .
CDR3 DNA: TGTGCCAGCAGTTTCAACGGGGAAAAACTGTTTTTT
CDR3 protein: CASSFNGEKLFF

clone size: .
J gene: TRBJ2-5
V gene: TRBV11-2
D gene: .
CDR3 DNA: TGTGCCAGCAGCTTAGCGTCAGTTCAAGAGACCCAGTACTTC
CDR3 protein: CASSLASVQETQYF

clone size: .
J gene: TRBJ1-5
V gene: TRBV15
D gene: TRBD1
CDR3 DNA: TGTGCCACCAGCAGAAAAACCGGGACAGGTAGCAATCAGCCCCAGCATTTT
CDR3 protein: CATSRKTGTGSNQPQHF

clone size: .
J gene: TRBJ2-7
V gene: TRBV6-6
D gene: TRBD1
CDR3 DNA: TGTGCCAGCAGTTACCCAGGACAGGATTACGAGCAGTACTTC
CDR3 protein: CASSYPGQDYEQYF

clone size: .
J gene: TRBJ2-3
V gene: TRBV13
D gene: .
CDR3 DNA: TGTGCCAGCAGCTTAAAAATACTCGCGGAAATGTATTTT
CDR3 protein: CASSLKILAEMYF

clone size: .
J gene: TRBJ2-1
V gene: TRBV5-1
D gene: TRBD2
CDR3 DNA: TGCGCCAGCAGCCTGCGTAGCGGGGGGAGTTACAATGAGCAGTTCTTC
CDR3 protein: CASSLRSGGSYNEQFF

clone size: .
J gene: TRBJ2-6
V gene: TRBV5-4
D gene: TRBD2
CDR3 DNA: TGTGCCAGCAGCTTGGTAGTATTGGAGCGGGGCCCCGCTGGGGCCAACGTCCTGACTTTC
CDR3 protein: CASSLVVLERGPAGANVLTF

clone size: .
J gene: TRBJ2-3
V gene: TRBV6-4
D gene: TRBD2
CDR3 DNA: TGTGCCAGCAGCCTTACTCCAGGGAGGGGCACAGATACGCAGTATTTT
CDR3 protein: CASSLTPGRGTDTQYF

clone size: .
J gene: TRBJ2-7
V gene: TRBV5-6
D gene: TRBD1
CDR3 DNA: TGTGCCAGCAGCTTTAGGACAGGGCCCGAGCAGTACTTC
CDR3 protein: CASSFRTGPEQYF

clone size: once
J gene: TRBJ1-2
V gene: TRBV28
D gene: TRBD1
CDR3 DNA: TGTGCCAGCAGTTCGGGGACAGGGTCCAACTATGGCTACACCTTC
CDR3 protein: CASSSGTGSNYGYTF

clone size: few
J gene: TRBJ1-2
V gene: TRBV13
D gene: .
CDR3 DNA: TGTGCCAGCAGCTCCTCGAGCCGTAACTATGGCTACACCTTC
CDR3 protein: CASSSSSRNYGYTF

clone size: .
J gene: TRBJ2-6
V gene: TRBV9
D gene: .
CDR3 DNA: TGTGCCAGCAGCGATCCGACAGGGGAGGGACGCTCTGGGGCCAACGTCCTGACTTTC
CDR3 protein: CASSDPTGEGRSGANVLTF

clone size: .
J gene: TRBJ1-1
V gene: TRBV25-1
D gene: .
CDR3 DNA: TGTGCCAGCAGTGAGGCAGGGGTCAGGGCTTTCTTT
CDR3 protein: CASSEAGVRAFF

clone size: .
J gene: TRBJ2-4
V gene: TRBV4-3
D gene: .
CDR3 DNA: TGCGCCAGCAGCCCGCAGGTCCGGAAAGGCTATAACAAAAACATTCAGTACTTC
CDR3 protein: CASSPQVRKGYNKNIQYF

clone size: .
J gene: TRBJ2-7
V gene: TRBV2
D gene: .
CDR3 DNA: TGTGCCAGCAGTGGGGGGCGCATCTACGAGCAGTACTTC
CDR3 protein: CASSGGRIYEQYF

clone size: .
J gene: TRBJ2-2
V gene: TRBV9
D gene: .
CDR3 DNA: TGTGCCAGCAGCTGGACTTCGGGGGGAGGGGGAGGAAGCACCGGGGAGCTGTTTTTT
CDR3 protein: CASSWTSGGGGGSTGELFF

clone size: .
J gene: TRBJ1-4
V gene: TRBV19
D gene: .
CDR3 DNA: TGTGCCAGTAGTATCGACAGAGAGAAGGAAAAACTGTTTTTT
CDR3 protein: CASSIDREKEKLFF

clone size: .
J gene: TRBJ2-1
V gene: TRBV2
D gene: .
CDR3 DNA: TGTGCCAGCAGTGAAAGTTATCGTGCGGACAATGAGCAGTTCTTC
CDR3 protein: CASSESYRADNEQFF